The source of this T cell receptor (beta chain) is a study of neoadjuvant anti-PD-1 for oral cavity cancer. Germline CDR1 reads SGHRS; CDR2 reads YFSETQ. V dropped 4 bases and J dropped 0; count of bases not matched to a gene: 9. This CDR3 contains 16 residues. Sequencing used immunoSEQ multiplex PCR; TCRdb keeps in-frame clones, though not all of them. This sample has around 60,000 clones, with around 85% found just once. J is TRBJ1-1 and V is TRBV5-1; the match to TRBD1 covers 7 bases. The sample in question was PBMCs, obtained before nivolumab (anti-PD-1) treatment. The sequence was obtained from a person aged 40-85 years with oral cavity squamous cell carcinoma. CDR3 loop: CASSANRGVMNTEAFF. The CDR3 region has the DNA TGCGCCAGCAGCGCCAACAGGGGCGTCATGAACACTGAAGCTTTCTTT.